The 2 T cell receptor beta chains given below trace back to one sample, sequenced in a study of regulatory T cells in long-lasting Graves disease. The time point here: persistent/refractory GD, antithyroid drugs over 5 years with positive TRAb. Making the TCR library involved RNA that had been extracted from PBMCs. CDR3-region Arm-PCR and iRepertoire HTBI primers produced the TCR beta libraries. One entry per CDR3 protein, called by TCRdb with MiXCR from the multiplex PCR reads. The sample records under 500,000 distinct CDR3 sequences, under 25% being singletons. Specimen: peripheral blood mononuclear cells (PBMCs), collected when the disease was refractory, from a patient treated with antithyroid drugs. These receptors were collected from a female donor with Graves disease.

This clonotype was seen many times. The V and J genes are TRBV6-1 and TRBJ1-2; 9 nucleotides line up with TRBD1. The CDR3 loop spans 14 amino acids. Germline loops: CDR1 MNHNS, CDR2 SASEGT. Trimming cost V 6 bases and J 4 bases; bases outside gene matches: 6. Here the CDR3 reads CASSRDREGYGYTF. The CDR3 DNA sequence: TGTGCCAGCAGCCGGGACAGGGAGGGCTATGGCTACACCTTC.

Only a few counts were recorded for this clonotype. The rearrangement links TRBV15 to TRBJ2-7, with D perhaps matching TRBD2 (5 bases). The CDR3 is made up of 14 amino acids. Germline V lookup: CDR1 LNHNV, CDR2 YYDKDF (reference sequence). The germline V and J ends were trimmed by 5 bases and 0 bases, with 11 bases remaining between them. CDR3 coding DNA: TGTGCCACCAGCCCGTCTGCGGGCTCCTACGAGCAGTACTTC. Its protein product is CATSPSAGSYEQYF.